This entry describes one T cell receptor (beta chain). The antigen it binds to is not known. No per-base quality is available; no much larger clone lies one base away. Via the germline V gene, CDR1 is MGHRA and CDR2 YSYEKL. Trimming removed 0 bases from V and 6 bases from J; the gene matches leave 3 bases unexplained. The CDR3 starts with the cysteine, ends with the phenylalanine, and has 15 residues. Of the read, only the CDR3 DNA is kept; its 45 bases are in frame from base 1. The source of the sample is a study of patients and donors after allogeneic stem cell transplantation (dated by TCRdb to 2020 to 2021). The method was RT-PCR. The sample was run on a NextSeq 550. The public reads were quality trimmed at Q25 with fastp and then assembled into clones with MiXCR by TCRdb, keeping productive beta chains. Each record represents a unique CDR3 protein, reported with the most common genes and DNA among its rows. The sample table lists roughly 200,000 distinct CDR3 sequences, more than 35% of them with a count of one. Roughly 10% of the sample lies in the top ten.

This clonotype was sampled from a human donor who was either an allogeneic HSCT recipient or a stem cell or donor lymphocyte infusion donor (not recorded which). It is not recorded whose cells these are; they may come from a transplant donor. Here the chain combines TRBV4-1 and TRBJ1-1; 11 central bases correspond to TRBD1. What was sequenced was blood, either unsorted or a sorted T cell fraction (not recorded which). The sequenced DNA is TGCGCCAGCAGCCAAGACCCGGACAGGGGGCCTGAAGCTTTCTTT. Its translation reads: CASSQDPDRGPEAFF.